These 5 T cell receptor beta chains came from one sample sequenced in a study of cytomegalovirus exposure and HLA in healthy donors. Primers included in the PCR were 60 Vbeta and 13 Jbeta primers. Using immunoSEQ multiplex PCR, the repertoire was profiled, and TCRdb retains in-frame clones only, with some absent. This table holds tens of thousands of clones. Sequenced sample: PBMCs. Receptor source: a man between 40 and 49 years old in good health and CMV-seronegative.

The V and J genes are TRBV6-5 and TRBJ1-2; TRBD1 matches at 7 bases. Germline CDR1 is MNHEY and CDR2 is SVGAGI. The CDR3 has 14 residues. After removal of 8 bases from V and 4 bases from J, the junction contained 10 bases not matched to a gene. As DNA, the CDR3 is TGTGCCAGCCGTCCCGGGACAGATTTCTATGGCTACACCTTC. This encodes CASRPGTDFYGYTF.

The chain recombines TRBV4-1 with TRBJ1-1, with 10 bases fitting TRBD1. With 2 bases clipped from V and 0 bases from J, the junction kept 9 bases outside the gene matches. Germline-derived CDR1 and CDR2 are MGHRA and YSYEKL. This CDR3 contains 18 residues. The CDR3 bases are TGCGCCAGCAGCCAATTCCGGGACAGGGGTGGAATGAACACTGAAGCTTTCTTT. It translates to CASSQFRDRGGMNTEAFF.

This sequence joins TRBV5-1 and TRBJ2-7; possible D gene TRBD1, 6 bases. From germline, CDR1 is SGHRS and CDR2 YFSETQ. V shed 4 bases and J shed 4 bases, with 12 bases lying between them. This CDR3 contains 13 residues. The CDR3 DNA is TGCGCCAGCAGCCCCGACAGGATTTACGAGCAGTACTTC. The encoded protein is CASSPDRIYEQYF.

The J gene is TRBJ2-5, the V gene TRBV5-1, with D maybe TRBD1 (5 bases). Trimming took off 0 bases at V and 5 bases at J, with 20 bases between the two ends. Germline CDR1 and CDR2: SGHRS and YFSETQ. This CDR3 comprises 17 residues. CDR3 coding DNA: TGCGCCAGCAGCTTGGGAACTTGGCAGGGCGTTTGGGAGACCCAGTACTTC. Its translation is CASSLGTWQGVWETQYF.

This chain connects TRBV6-5 to TRBJ1-6, with 7 bases matching TRBD1. From germline, CDR1 is MNHEY and CDR2 SVGAGI. The CDR3 has 16 amino acids. V was clipped by 4 bases and J by 7 bases; unmatched bases: 10. The CDR3 loop is CASSWGRGYGNSPLHF. In nucleotides, the CDR3 is TGTGCCAGCAGTTGGGGCAGGGGGTATGGGAATTCACCCCTCCACTTT.